This is a list of T cell receptor beta chains from one sample in a study of Ad26.COV2.S vaccination and SARS-CoV-2 variants. Assay used: immunoSEQ multiplex PCR; TCRdb lists only in-frame clones, some missing. The sample contains about 420,000 clones, around nine tenths of which appear only once. The specimen was peripheral blood, collected in a trial of Ad26.COV2.S vaccine versus placebo. All receptors derive from a person aged 18-60 years who received the Ad26.COV2.S COVID-19 vaccine or a placebo. Both conserved end residues are part of each CDR3. Not all rows give a size; the values are once, few, many and, for expanded clones, a class.

CDR3 protein: CASSPGVRETQYF; V gene: TRBV5-1; J gene: TRBJ2-5; clone size: -
CDR3 protein: CASSQRTGTTSPLHF; V gene: TRBV14; J gene: TRBJ1-6; clone size: -
CDR3 protein: CASSSTGIHSPLHF; V gene: TRBV6-5; J gene: TRBJ1-6; clone size: once
CDR3 protein: CASSLGWELMYYEQYF; V gene: TRBV5-5; J gene: TRBJ2-7; clone size: -
CDR3 protein: CASSRGTSYTEAFF; V gene: TRBV7-8; J gene: TRBJ1-1; clone size: -
CDR3 protein: CASKKVTGANVLTF; V gene: TRBV2; J gene: TRBJ2-6; clone size: -
CDR3 protein: CASSSGAYNEQFF; V gene: TRBV11-3; J gene: TRBJ2-1; clone size: few
CDR3 protein: CASSQETVRYTEAFF; V gene: TRBV3-1/TRBV3-2; J gene: TRBJ1-1; clone size: -
CDR3 protein: CASSVAGDSNQPQHF; V gene: TRBV28; J gene: TRBJ1-5; clone size: -
CDR3 protein: CASSSKDGGHRGAYEQYF; V gene: TRBV5-6; J gene: TRBJ2-7; clone size: -
CDR3 protein: CAIGGRGSATGNTIYF; V gene: TRBV10-3; J gene: TRBJ1-3; clone size: -
CDR3 protein: CASSLAGGLNIQYF; V gene: TRBV11-2; J gene: TRBJ2-4; clone size: -
CDR3 protein: CASSSGLGMIEQYF; V gene: TRBV6-5; J gene: TRBJ2-7; clone size: -
CDR3 protein: CASSLRDQGDEQFF; V gene: TRBV28; J gene: TRBJ2-1; clone size: -
CDR3 protein: CASSYSSGGESEKLFF; V gene: TRBV6-5; J gene: TRBJ1-4; clone size: -
CDR3 protein: CASSRGLAGGYNEQFF; V gene: TRBV6-2/TRBV6-3; J gene: TRBJ2-1; clone size: -
CDR3 protein: CASSNFDHSTNEKLFF; V gene: TRBV28; J gene: TRBJ1-4; clone size: -
CDR3 protein: CASSLPRLAGGQYEQYF; V gene: TRBV2; J gene: TRBJ2-7; clone size: -
CDR3 protein: CASSQGGRATNEKLFF; V gene: TRBV4-3; J gene: TRBJ1-4; clone size: few
CDR3 protein: CASGRGLGRGYTF; V gene: TRBV6-5; J gene: TRBJ1-2; clone size: -
CDR3 protein: CASSQQGVVTNEKLFF; V gene: TRBV5-6; J gene: TRBJ1-4; clone size: -
CDR3 protein: CASSLQSQPSNSPLHF; V gene: TRBV27; J gene: TRBJ1-6; clone size: -
CDR3 protein: CASSPRGLIQYF; V gene: TRBV5-8; J gene: TRBJ2-4; clone size: -
CDR3 protein: CASSYGAYNEQFF; V gene: TRBV6-2/TRBV6-3; J gene: TRBJ2-1; clone size: -
CDR3 protein: CASSRSNLNEKLFF; V gene: TRBV5-4; J gene: TRBJ1-4; clone size: -
CDR3 protein: CASSQDVGISYSPLHF; V gene: TRBV4-1; J gene: TRBJ1-6; clone size: -
CDR3 protein: CAISARDSPQITQYF; V gene: TRBV10-3; J gene: TRBJ2-3; clone size: -
CDR3 protein: CASSPGGLQPQHF; V gene: TRBV18; J gene: TRBJ1-5; clone size: -
CDR3 protein: CASSPEGVLDNQPQHF; V gene: TRBV4-1; J gene: TRBJ1-5; clone size: once
CDR3 protein: CASSLVGVPSYEQYF; V gene: TRBV7-6; J gene: TRBJ2-7; clone size: -
CDR3 protein: CASSQDLQGVTYGYTF; V gene: TRBV4-3; J gene: TRBJ1-2; clone size: -
CDR3 protein: CAISGTGDDGYTF; V gene: TRBV10-3; J gene: TRBJ1-2; clone size: -
CDR3 protein: CASSLFIGLSSGANVLTF; V gene: TRBV4-1; J gene: TRBJ2-6; clone size: -
CDR3 protein: CASSLDRVKDTQYF; V gene: TRBV28; J gene: TRBJ2-3; clone size: -
CDR3 protein: CATSDPTVANEKLFF; V gene: TRBV24-1; J gene: TRBJ1-4; clone size: -
CDR3 protein: CSVEVDRGPETQYF; V gene: TRBV29-1; J gene: TRBJ2-5; clone size: -
CDR3 protein: CASGLVGQGSNEQFF; V gene: TRBV12-5; J gene: TRBJ2-1; clone size: -
CDR3 protein: CASSQDSVSPSGVMGELFF; V gene: TRBV4-3; J gene: TRBJ2-2; clone size: -
CDR3 protein: CASSQDGNTIYF; V gene: TRBV28; J gene: TRBJ1-3; clone size: -
CDR3 protein: CASSQSRQGRGSQETQYF; V gene: TRBV4-1; J gene: TRBJ2-5; clone size: -
CDR3 protein: CASSRLAGLNTGELFF; V gene: TRBV19; J gene: TRBJ2-2; clone size: -
CDR3 protein: CASSLSTPNYGYTF; V gene: TRBV28; J gene: TRBJ1-2; clone size: -
CDR3 protein: CATSRAGSGTGDYGYTF; V gene: TRBV15; J gene: TRBJ1-2; clone size: few
CDR3 protein: CASSPHYEGEQYF; V gene: TRBV5-1; J gene: TRBJ2-7; clone size: -
CDR3 protein: CASSQKRQGATDTQYF; V gene: TRBV5-4; J gene: TRBJ2-3; clone size: -
CDR3 protein: CASSNGQQASNSPLHF; V gene: TRBV19; J gene: TRBJ1-6; clone size: -
CDR3 protein: CASSTVRADTQYF; V gene: TRBV19; J gene: TRBJ2-3; clone size: -
CDR3 protein: CASNGPEGLENTEAFF; V gene: TRBV5-4; J gene: TRBJ1-1; clone size: -
CDR3 protein: CASSETSGGAREQYF; V gene: TRBV5-1; J gene: TRBJ2-7; clone size: -
CDR3 protein: CASRLDRDTEAFF; V gene: TRBV5-6; J gene: TRBJ1-1; clone size: -
CDR3 protein: CASSSVSSGNTIYF; V gene: TRBV5-1; J gene: TRBJ1-3; clone size: -
CDR3 protein: CASSATGGPSRNIQYF; V gene: TRBV9; J gene: TRBJ2-4; clone size: -
CDR3 protein: CASSQEGIPQETQYF; V gene: TRBV4-3; J gene: TRBJ2-5; clone size: -